The 7 T cell receptor beta chains below all came from one sample that was sequenced in a study of cytotoxic CD8 clonotypes in ibrutinib-treated CLL. The assay was immunoSEQ multiplex PCR, and TCRdb's table has in-frame clones only and misses some. Among over 75,000 clones listed, more than 75% were seen once. Sample: PBMCs, taken after 12 months of ibrutinib treatment. These TCRs come from a human donor with chronic lymphocytic leukemia.

This clone was counted only a few times. The gene calls are TRBV10-3 and TRBJ2-7; D is undetermined. Looked up from germline, CDR1 is ENHRY and CDR2 is SYGVKD. This CDR3 is 13 amino acids long. V lost 5 bases and J 0 bases, leaving 8 bases between the germline ends. The CDR3 DNA follows: TGTGCCATCAGTTCCACTGACTCCTACGAGCAGTACTTC. Its translation: CAISSTDSYEQYF.

The rearrangement links TRBV7-9 to TRBJ1-4; D unresolved. V lost 2 bases to trimming and J lost 8 bases, with 6 bases between them. CDR1 and CDR2 (germline): SEHNR, FQNEAQ (reference sequence). The length of the CDR3 is 12 residues. CDR3 amino acids: CASSLREEKLFF. CDR3 nucleotides: TGTGCCAGCAGCTTAAGGGAAGAAAAACTGTTTTTT.

This chain links TRBV19 with TRBJ1-1, with a weak D call TRBD1 (6 bases). The germline CDR1 and CDR2 sequences are LNHDA and SQIVND (reference sequence). This CDR3 has 16 residues. Trimming took 6 bases from V and 0 from J, leaving 17 bases between them. The CDR3 DNA is TGTGCCAGTAGGACTGGAACAAGGGGGATGAACACTGAAGCTTTCTTT. Translation gives CASRTGTRGMNTEAFF.

V usage is TRBV4-1 and J usage is TRBJ1-1; D might be TRBD1 (6 bases). The CDR3 extends over 13 amino acids. The germline V gene encodes CDR1 MGHRA and CDR2 YSYEKL. V lost 5 bases and J 7 bases, leaving 14 bases between the germline ends. CDR3: CASSKRGGDEAFF. In DNA, the CDR3 is TGCGCCAGCAGCAAGAGGGGGGGGGATGAAGCTTTCTTT.

J is TRBJ1-1 and V is TRBV12-5, with D possibly being TRBD1 (5 bases). From germline, CDR1 is LGHNT and CDR2 FRNRAP. This CDR3 is 15 amino acids long. V lost 7 bases to trimming and J lost 2 bases, with 17 bases between them. CDR3 nucleotide sequence: TGTGCTAGTGTCCTGGGGGTCCGGATTAACACTGAAGCTTTCTTT. This gives the protein CASVLGVRINTEAFF.

This clone is a singleton in its sample. The gene calls are TRBV4-2 and TRBJ1-1; 12 bases fit TRBD1. The CDR3 totals 18 residues. Germline V gene data show CDR1 as LGHNA and CDR2 as YNFKEQ. The trim removed 0 bases at V and 10 bases at J, leaving 15 bases unmatched. DNA of the CDR3: TGTGCCAGCAGCCAAGATCAGGGACAGGGGGCTCATTGGACAGCAGCTTTCTTT. It specifies CASSQDQGQGAHWTAAFF.

V usage is TRBV7-2 and J usage is TRBJ1-1; D is unresolved. CDR1 SGHTA and CDR2 FQGNSA come from the germline V gene. Trimming stripped 1 base from V and 5 bases from J, with 11 bases between. CDR3 size: 14 residues. This CDR3 reads CASSLDTRGTEAFF. The CDR3 region has the DNA TGTGCCAGCAGCTTAGACACCCGTGGGACTGAAGCTTTCTTT.